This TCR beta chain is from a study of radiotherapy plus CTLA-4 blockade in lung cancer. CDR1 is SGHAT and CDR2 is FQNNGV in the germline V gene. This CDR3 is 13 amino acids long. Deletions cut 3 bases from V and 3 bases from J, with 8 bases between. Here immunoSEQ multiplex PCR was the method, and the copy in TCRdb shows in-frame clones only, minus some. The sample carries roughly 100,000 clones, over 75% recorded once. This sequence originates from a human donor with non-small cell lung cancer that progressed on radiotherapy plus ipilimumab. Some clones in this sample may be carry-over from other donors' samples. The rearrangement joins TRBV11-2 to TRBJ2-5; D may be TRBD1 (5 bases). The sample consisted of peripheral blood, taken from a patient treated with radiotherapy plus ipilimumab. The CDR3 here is CASSFTREETQYF. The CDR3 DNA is TGTGCCAGCAGCTTTACCAGGGAAGAGACCCAGTACTTC.